This T cell receptor (beta chain) was sequenced during a study of shared clonotypes between healthy human individuals. Study-wide findings and caveats: The rarefaction results pointed to incomplete sorted-subset sequencing despite large depth. Depth of sequencing was expected to influence donor clonotype sharing.

A note on this clone: Antigen unknown.

The method was immunoSEQ multiplex PCR; TCRdb's version includes in-frame clones alone and lacks a portion of them. The data show some 2,100,000 clones, almost 96% seen once. CDR1 and CDR2 (germline): SNHLY, FYNNEI. The CDR3 loop spans 15 amino acids. Trimming took 0 bases from V and 1 from J, leaving 9 bases between them. Free of recent acute infections or vaccinations, the donors were healthy HIV-negative adults. The specimen sequenced was naive CD4+ T cells sorted from blood. Subset of the sample: CD45RA+ positively selected. J is TRBJ1-1 and V is TRBV2; tentatively, D is TRBD1 (5 bases). The sequence came from a man in his late teens or twenties in good health. The CDR3 coding sequence is TGTGCCAGCAGTGAAGCCGGGGGTTCGAACACTGAAGCTTTCTTT. It yields the protein CASSEAGGSNTEAFF.